This passage covers 15 T cell receptor beta chains from one sample sequenced in a study of shared clonotypes between healthy human individuals. TCRdb's copy holds only in-frame clones and misses some; the assay was immunoSEQ multiplex PCR. The sample shows approximately 2,000,000 clones, about 90% of them seen only once. The material sequenced was naive CD4+ T cells from PBMCs. As for subset: CD45RA+ positively selected. The origin of the receptors is a man aged 18 to 30 in good health. Some clones in this sample may be carry-over from other donors' samples.

The rearrangement uses TRBV6-4 and TRBJ2-7; the D is unclear. The germline V gene encodes CDR1 MRHNA and CDR2 SNTAGT. CDR3 length: 12 amino acids. Trimming removed 1 base at V and 5 bases at J, with 6 bases between. The CDR3 sequence is CASSDWAHEQYF. CDR3 bases: TGTGCCAGCAGTGACTGGGCCCACGAGCAGTACTTC.

The V gene is TRBV5-1, the J gene TRBJ2-7; D is ambiguous. Between the trimmed V and J ends, which lost 1 base and 6 bases, there was a span of 11 bases. The CDR3 length is 13 residues. Germline loops: CDR1 SGHRS, CDR2 YFSETQ. The CDR3 sequence: CASSLSTHSEQYF. CDR3 coding DNA: TGCGCCAGCAGCTTGAGCACCCACTCCGAGCAGTACTTC.

The rearrangement uses TRBV5-1 and TRBJ1-3; D is undetermined. The germline gives CDR1 SGHRS, CDR2 YFSETQ. CDR3 length equals 15 residues. Trimming pared 4 bases from V and 0 bases from J, leaving 11 bases between. This CDR3 reads CASSPVRRSGNTIYF. CDR3 nucleotides: TGCGCCAGCAGCCCCGTCCGCCGCTCTGGAAACACCATATATTTT.

This chain connects TRBV27 to TRBJ1-2; D perhaps matches TRBD1 (5 bases). The CDR3 consists of 15 residues. V was pared by 5 bases and J by 4 bases, with 17 bases between. Germline V CDR1 and CDR2: MNHEY, SMNVEV (reference sequence). CDR3 sequence reads: CASSPPEGQSYGYTF. The CDR3 DNA sequence: TGTGCCAGCAGTCCCCCCGAGGGGCAGTCCTATGGCTACACCTTC.

On this clone: Additional DNA sequences in this sample encode the identical CDR3. The chain carries TRBV28 and TRBJ2-3; D is ambiguous. This CDR3 region has 12 residues. V was cut by 3 bases and J by 0 bases, with 1 base left in between. Germline V lookup: CDR1 MDHEN, CDR2 SYDVKM. As DNA, the CDR3 is TGTGCCAGCAGTTTCAGCACAGATACGCAGTATTTT. Its translation is CASSFSTDTQYF.

The chain links TRBV28 to TRBJ2-7; maybe TRBD2 (8 bases). V dropped 2 bases and J dropped 7 bases, with 18 bases sitting between them. The CDR3 has 15 amino acids. CDR1 is MDHEN, CDR2 SYDVKM, per germline. DNA of the CDR3: TGTGCCAGCAGTTTAATTCCGGGGGGGGACAGAGAGCAGTACTTC. It is translated as CASSLIPGGDREQYF.

This sequence joins TRBV10-2 and TRBJ2-7; 9 bases line up with TRBD2. The CDR3 is 15 residues long. V shed 7 bases and J 6 bases; nucleotides not matched to a gene: 13. The V gene's germline CDR1 is WSHSY and CDR2 SAAADI. In nucleotides, the CDR3 is TGCGCCAGCATTCAAAGGCTAGCGGGAACCCCCGAGCAGTACTTC. The encoded protein is CASIQRLAGTPEQYF.

The chain is built from TRBV29-1 and TRBJ2-2, with TRBD2 matching 9 bases. The CDR3 length is 14 residues. The germline V gene has CDR1 SQVTM and CDR2 ANQGSEA. Losses at the gene ends were 7 bases for V and 2 bases for J; bases not matched to a gene: 5. This CDR3 reads CSARLAENTGELFF. The DNA of the CDR3 is TGCAGCGCCCGACTAGCGGAAAACACCGGGGAGCTGTTTTTT.

The chain recombines TRBV7-2 with TRBJ2-5; 8 positions match TRBD2. Per the germline V gene, CDR1 is SGHTA and CDR2 is FQGNSA. The CDR3 runs to 15 residues. The V segment lost 5 bases and the J segment 4 bases; nucleotides outside the gene matches: 9. For the CDR3, the DNA is TGTGCCAGCAGCCCGCAGCGGGAGACGGGAGAGACCCAGTACTTC. Translating gives CASSPQRETGETQYF.

This clone came up a few times. V usage is TRBV6-5 and J usage is TRBJ2-7; the match to TRBD1 covers 7 bases. There are 13 residues in the CDR3. With 2 bases clipped from V and 6 bases from J, the junction kept 4 bases outside the gene matches. Per the germline V gene, CDR1 is MNHEY and CDR2 is SVGAGI. CDR3 residues: CASSYLDRVEQYF. In DNA, the CDR3 is TGTGCCAGCAGTTACCTCGACAGGGTCGAGCAGTACTTC.

This sequence joins TRBV5-1 and TRBJ2-3; D could derive from TRBD1 or TRBD2 (6 bases each). CDR3 length: 15 residues. Germline lookup yields CDR1 SGHRS and CDR2 YFSETQ. V lost 3 bases to trimming and J lost 2 bases, with 13 bases between them. The CDR3 here is CASSWRGEPTDTQYF. The CDR3 coding sequence is TGCGCCAGCAGCTGGAGGGGGGAACCCACAGATACGCAGTATTTT.

V is TRBV6-1 and J is TRBJ2-3, with D perhaps matching TRBD2 (6 bases). The CDR3 covers 13 residues. Per germline, CDR1 MNHNS and CDR2 SASEGT. V was shortened by 8 bases and J by 1 base, with 10 bases between the two germline ends. As DNA, the CDR3 is TGTGCCAGCCGCCGCGGGGGCACAGATACGCAGTATTTT. As protein: CASRRGGTDTQYF.

The chain carries TRBV7-3 and TRBJ2-1; D unresolved. This CDR3 has 14 amino acids. Germline CDR1 and CDR2: SGHTA and FQGTGA. V shed 5 bases and J shed 5 bases, with 13 bases lying between them. The CDR3, as DNA: TGTGCCAGCAGCGCGGTCTTCACGGACAATGAGCAGTTCTTC. Protein: CASSAVFTDNEQFF.

This chain uses TRBV9 with TRBJ1-1; D is possibly TRBD1 (6 bases). The germline V and J ends were trimmed by 3 bases and 1 base, with 13 bases remaining between them. CDR1 SGDLS and CDR2 YYNGEE come from the germline V gene. The CDR3 totals 15 residues. The CDR3 bases are TGTGCCAGCAGCGGGGGGGCGGCCCAGAACACTGAAGCTTTCTTT. It codes for CASSGGAAQNTEAFF.

On this clone: Other DNA sequences in this specimen translate into the identical CDR3. J is TRBJ1-5 and V is TRBV19, with D possibly TRBD1 on 5 matching bases. CDR1 is LNHDA and CDR2 is SQIVND in the germline V gene (reference sequence). The CDR3 loop spans 15 amino acids. V was pared by 0 bases and J by 4 bases, with 10 bases between. CDR3 DNA sequence: TGTGCCAGTAGTATAGAGGCAGGGAATAATCAGCCCCAGCATTTT. Its translation: CASSIEAGNNQPQHF. The variable domain in full, completed from reference TRBV19 and TRBJ1-5, reads DGGITQSPKYLFRKEGQNVTLSCEQNLNHDAMYWYRQDPGQGLRLIYYSQIVNDFQKGDIAEGYSVSREKKESFPLTVTSAQKNPTAFYLCASSIEAGNNQPQHFGDGTRLSIL.